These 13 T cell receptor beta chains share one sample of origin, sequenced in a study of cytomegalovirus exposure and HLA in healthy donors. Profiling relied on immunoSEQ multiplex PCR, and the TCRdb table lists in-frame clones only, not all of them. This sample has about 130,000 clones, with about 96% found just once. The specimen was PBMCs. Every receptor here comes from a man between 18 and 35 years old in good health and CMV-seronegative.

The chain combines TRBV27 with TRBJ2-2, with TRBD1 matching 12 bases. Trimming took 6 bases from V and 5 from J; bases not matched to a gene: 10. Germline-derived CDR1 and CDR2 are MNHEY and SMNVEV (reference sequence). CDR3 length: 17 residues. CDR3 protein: CASSYRPGQGATGELFF. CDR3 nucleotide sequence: TGTGCCAGCAGCTATCGACCGGGACAGGGGGCTACCGGGGAGCTGTTTTTT.

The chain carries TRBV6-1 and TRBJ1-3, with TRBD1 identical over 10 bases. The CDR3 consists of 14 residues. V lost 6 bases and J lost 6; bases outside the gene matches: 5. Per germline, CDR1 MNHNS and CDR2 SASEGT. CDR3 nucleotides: TGTGCCAGCAGAGACAGGGGGCGGGTAAACACCATATATTTT. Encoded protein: CASRDRGRVNTIYF.

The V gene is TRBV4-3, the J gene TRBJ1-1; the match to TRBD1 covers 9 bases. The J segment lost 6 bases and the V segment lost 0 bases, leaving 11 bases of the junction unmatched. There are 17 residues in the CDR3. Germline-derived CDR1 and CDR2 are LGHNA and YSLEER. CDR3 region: CASSQDGTGTGRPEAFF. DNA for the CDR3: TGCGCCAGCAGCCAAGACGGAACCGGGACAGGGAGGCCTGAAGCTTTCTTT.

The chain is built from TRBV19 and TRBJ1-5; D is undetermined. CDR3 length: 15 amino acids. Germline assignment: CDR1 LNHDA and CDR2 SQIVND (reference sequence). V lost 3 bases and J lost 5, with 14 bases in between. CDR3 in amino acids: CASSIPDIKYQPQHF. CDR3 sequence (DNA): TGTGCCAGTAGTATTCCCGACATAAAGTATCAGCCCCAGCATTTT.

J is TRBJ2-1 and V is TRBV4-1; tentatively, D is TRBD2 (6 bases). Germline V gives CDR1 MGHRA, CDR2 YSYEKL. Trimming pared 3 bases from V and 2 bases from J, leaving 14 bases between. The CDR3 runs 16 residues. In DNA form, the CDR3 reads TGCGCCAGCAGCCACGCGCGGGATACGGCCTACAATGAGCAGTTCTTC. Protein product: CASSHARDTAYNEQFF.

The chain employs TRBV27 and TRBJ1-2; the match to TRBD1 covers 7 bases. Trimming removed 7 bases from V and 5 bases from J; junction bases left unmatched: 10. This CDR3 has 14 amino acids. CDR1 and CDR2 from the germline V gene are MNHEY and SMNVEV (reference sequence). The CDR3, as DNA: TGTGCCAGCAAAACTACAGGGGCGATATATGGCTACACCTTC. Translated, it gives CASKTTGAIYGYTF.

The CDR3 DNA sequence: TGCGCCAGCAGCTTGTCCTATTCCTACGAGCAGTACTTC. It codes for CASSLSYSYEQYF. The chain has TRBV5-1 and TRBJ2-7; no clear D. The CDR3 runs to 13 residues. Germline V gene lookup returns CDR1 SGHRS and CDR2 YFSETQ. Between the trimmed V and J ends, which lost 1 base and 1 base, there was a span of 6 bases.

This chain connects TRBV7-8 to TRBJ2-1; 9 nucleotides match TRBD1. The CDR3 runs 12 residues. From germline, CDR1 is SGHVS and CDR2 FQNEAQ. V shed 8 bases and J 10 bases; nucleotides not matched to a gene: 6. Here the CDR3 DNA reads TGTGCCAGCTCACAGGGGGCGGACGAGCAGTTCTTC. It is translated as CASSQGADEQFF.

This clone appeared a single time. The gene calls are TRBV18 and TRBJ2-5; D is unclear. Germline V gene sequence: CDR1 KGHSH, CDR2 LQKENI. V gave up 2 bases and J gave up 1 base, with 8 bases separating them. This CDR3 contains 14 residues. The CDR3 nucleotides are TGTGCCAGCTCACCAGCCTCCAGCCAAGAGACCCAGTACTTC. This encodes CASSPASSQETQYF.

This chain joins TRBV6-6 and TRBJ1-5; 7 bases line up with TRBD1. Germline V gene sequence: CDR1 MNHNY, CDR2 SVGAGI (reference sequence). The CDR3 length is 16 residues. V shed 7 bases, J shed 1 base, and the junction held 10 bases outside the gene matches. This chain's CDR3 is CASTQGQAGSNQPQHF. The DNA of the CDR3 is TGTGCCAGCACCCAAGGACAGGCCGGGAGCAATCAGCCCCAGCATTTT.

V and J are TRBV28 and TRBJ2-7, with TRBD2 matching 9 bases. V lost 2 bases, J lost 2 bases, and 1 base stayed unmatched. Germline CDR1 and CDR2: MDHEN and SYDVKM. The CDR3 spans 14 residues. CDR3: CASSLIAGAYEQYF. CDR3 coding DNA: TGTGCCAGCAGTTTAATAGCGGGAGCCTACGAGCAGTACTTC.

CDR3 in amino acids: CASSRKVAGLQRNEQFF. The CDR3 DNA reads as TGTGCCAGCAGTCGGAAGGTAGCGGGACTCCAAAGGAATGAGCAGTTCTTC. The V and J genes are TRBV13 and TRBJ2-1; TRBD2 aligns across 8 bases. Losses at the gene ends were 6 bases for V and 7 bases for J; bases not matched to a gene: 17. The germline V gene has CDR1 PRHDT and CDR2 FYEKMQ (reference sequence). The CDR3 spans 17 residues. Looking up the rest from reference TRBV13 and TRBJ2-1 gives the full variable domain: AAGVIQSPRHLIKEKRETATLKCYPIPRHDTVYWYQQGPGQDPQFLISFYEKMQSDKGSIPDRFSAQQFSDYHSELNMSSLELGDSALYFCASSRKVAGLQRNEQFFGPGTRLTVL.

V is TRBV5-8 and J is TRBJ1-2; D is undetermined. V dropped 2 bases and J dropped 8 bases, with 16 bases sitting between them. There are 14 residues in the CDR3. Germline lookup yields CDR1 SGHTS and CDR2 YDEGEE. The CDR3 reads CASSFLASGMGYTF. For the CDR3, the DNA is TGTGCCAGCAGCTTTCTTGCCTCAGGAATGGGCTACACCTTC.